This T cell receptor (beta chain) was sequenced for a study of blood T cells in healthy people across ages. A second PCR, run for roughly 7 to 12 cycles, used a sample-barcoded 5' primer plus a J-beta primer mix. Every cDNA molecule carried a tag from a template-switch adaptor bearing 12 random nucleotides. TCRdb re-called the 5' RACE reads through MiXCR, storing one row per CDR3 protein. The sample lists roughly 1,500,000 distinct CDR3 sequences, around two fifths occurring once. The CDR3 has 17 residues. Germline V gives CDR1 PRHDT, CDR2 FYEKMQ (reference sequence). Trimming stripped 0 bases from V and 2 bases from J, with 17 bases between. Notes on this clonotype: What it recognizes is unknown.

Findings and caveats of the study: PBMC samples, being unsorted, prevented any conclusive comparison of naive and antigen-experienced cells. Whereas aged donors had fewer naive CD4+ cells, long-lived donors had more of them and higher diversity. The diversity estimates, figures obtained from one million T cells, were considered underestimates.

The sequencing sample was made of blood. This chain joins TRBV13 and TRBJ2-7, with a weak D call TRBD2 (5 bases). The sequence was obtained from a woman younger than 30 in good health. The CDR3 coding sequence is TGTGCCAGCAGCTTAGGCCCCGGGATTACAACTCCCTACGAGCAGTACTTC. Residues: CASSLGPGITTPYEQYF. Filled out from reference TRBV13 and TRBJ2-7, the complete variable domain reads AAGVIQSPRHLIKEKRETATLKCYPIPRHDTVYWYQQGPGQDPQFLISFYEKMQSDKGSIPDRFSAQQFSDYHSELNMSSLELGDSALYFCASSLGPGITTPYEQYFGPGTRLTVT.